Reported below is one T cell receptor (beta chain). Its cognate antigen is unknown. Trimming took 1 base from V and 0 from J; bases not matched to a gene: 3. The CDR3 totals 16 residues. The data were obtained in a study of metastatic and nonmetastatic thyroid tumors. Across the study: The study looked at repertoires side by side in blood and in tumor or nodule tissue from malignant and benign thyroid patients.

Overall study findings and caveats: Malignant thyroid tumors reportedly exceeded benign nodules significantly in TCR beta diversity, with the difference appearing in blood and tumor.

TCRdb recomputed clones from the PCR reads via MiXCR. The sample contains about 7,200 clones, around 40% of which appear only once. Thyroid surgery had not been preceded by any treatment in any patient. The sequence was obtained from a female donor with papillary thyroid cancer or a benign thyroid nodule (not recorded which). Some clones in this sample may be carry-over from other donors' samples. Sequenced input: tumor tissue. V gene TRBV12-3 or TRBV12-4 combines with J gene TRBJ1-2; 9 bases are a match to TRBD1. In nucleotides, the CDR3 is TGTGCCAGCAGTTTAGGGACAGGGGTCTCTAACTATGGCTACACCTTC. Translation: CASSLGTGVSNYGYTF.